Following are 2 T cell receptor beta chains from one sample sequenced in a study of post-analysis software for immune sequencing data. Each TCR beta cDNA library carried unique molecular identifiers. TCRdb redid the calling of the PCR reads with MiXCR, one entry per CDR3 protein. The sample contains hundreds of thousands of distinct CDR3 sequences, 25% to 30% of which appear only once. Their recognized antigens are unknown. The study's findings and limits: Four to six TRBV segments were significantly more frequent in patients than in controls. TRBV5-6, TRBV5-1 and TRBV20-1 were among these segments.

Sequenced material: blood. The receptors come from a girl between 5 and 17 years old with multiple sclerosis.

This clonotype came up a few times. The gene calls are TRBV6-5 and TRBJ2-3; 7 nucleotides line up with TRBD2. From germline, CDR1 is MNHEY and CDR2 SVGAGI. The J segment lost 5 bases and the V segment lost 0 bases, leaving 11 bases of the junction unmatched. There are 17 residues in the CDR3. CDR3 sequence: CASSYSRPAGVVDTQYF. Here the CDR3 DNA reads TGTGCCAGCAGTTACTCGAGACCCGCGGGGGTGGTAGATACGCAGTATTTT.

The chain uses TRBV15 and TRBJ1-6; D possibly corresponds to TRBD1 (5 bases). CDR3 length: 13 residues. Trimming shortened V by 5 bases and J by 6 bases, and 8 bases separated the two germline ends. Germline CDR1 and CDR2: LNHNV and YYDKDF (reference sequence). CDR3 coding DNA: TGTGCCACCAGCCCAGGGCTTAATTCACCCCTCCACTTT. It specifies CATSPGLNSPLHF.